The 8 T cell receptor beta chains listed next were all sequenced from one sample in a study of beta chain features in type 1 diabetes. Isolated RNA was reverse transcribed in full, so expressed TCRB transcripts were sequenced. Profiling relied on immunoSEQ multiplex PCR, and the TCRdb table lists in-frame clones only, not all of them. The repertoire consists of more than 300,000 clones, with roughly 15% occurring once and the leading ten covering 0.019%. The sequencing sample was made of naive CD4+ T cells from blood. The receptors here all came from a woman aged 18-29 years in good health.

V is TRBV30 and J is TRBJ1-1; no firm D call. This CDR3 comprises 13 residues. Germline CDR1 reads GTSNPN; CDR2 reads SVGIG (reference sequence). V lost 0 bases and J lost 2, with 7 bases in between. This CDR3 reads CAWSVADNTEAFF. The CDR3 DNA reads as TGTGCCTGGAGTGTGGCTGATAACACTGAAGCTTTCTTT.

This clone appeared a few times. The chain carries TRBV7-9 and TRBJ2-1, with a tentative D call TRBD1 (5 bases). The germline CDR1 and CDR2 sequences are SEHNR and FQNEAQ (reference sequence). V shed 1 base and J shed 12 bases, with 16 bases lying between them. The CDR3 is 14 residues long. The CDR3 DNA sequence: TGTGCCAGCAGCTTAGGTGGCAGGGAAATCGGGCAGTTCTTC. Protein sequence: CASSLGGREIGQFF.

This clone showed up just a few times. The genes are TRBV28 and TRBJ1-1; perhaps TRBD1 as D (5 bases). CDR3 length equals 15 residues. Germline-derived CDR1 and CDR2 are MDHEN and SYDVKM. Between the trimmed V and J ends, which lost 5 bases and 1 base, there was a span of 14 bases. The CDR3 nucleotides read TGTGCCAGCAGTCCCACGGGGGTGGCGAACACTGAAGCTTTCTTT. Translated: CASSPTGVANTEAFF.

This clone has only one observation. This chain joins TRBV5-4 and TRBJ1-1; 7 bases map to TRBD1. CDR3 size: 14 residues. Germline assignment: CDR1 SGHNT and CDR2 YYREEE (reference sequence). V lost 4 bases, J lost 8 bases, and 11 bases stayed unmatched. CDR3 nucleotides: TGTGCCAGCAGCCCCCCTACAGGGGTTGGGGAAGCTTTCTTT. It codes for CASSPPTGVGEAFF. The variable domain in full, with the rest retrieved from reference TRBV5-4 and TRBJ1-1, is ETGVTQSPTHLIKTRGQQVTLRCSSQSGHNTVSWYQQALGQGPQFIFQYYREEENGRGNFPPRFSGLQFPNYSSELNVNALELDDSALYLCASSPPTGVGEAFFGQGTRLTVV.

The rearrangement joins TRBV4-1 to TRBJ2-7; D unclear. The CDR3 is 17 residues long. Looked up from germline, CDR1 is MGHRA and CDR2 is YSYEKL. Between the trimmed V and J ends, which lost 0 bases and 2 bases, there was a span of 17 bases. In nucleotides, the CDR3 is TGCGCCAGCAGCCAAGATACGGCACCGAAGGAGACCTACGAGCAGTACTTC. Its translation: CASSQDTAPKETYEQYF.

The chain couples TRBV5-6 to TRBJ1-2, with D maybe TRBD1 (5 bases). CDR3 length equals 12 residues. The V gene's germline CDR1 is SGHDT and CDR2 YYEEEE. Trimming took off 7 bases at V and 8 bases at J, with 15 bases between the two ends. CDR3 DNA sequence: TGTGCCAGCCGCAAGTTGACAGCCGGCTACACCTTC. It is translated as CASRKLTAGYTF.

The chain carries TRBV9 and TRBJ2-5; 7 nucleotides align to TRBD2. The ends lost 6 bases at V and 0 bases at J; junction bases unmatched: 2. CDR1 and CDR2 (germline): SGDLS, YYNGEE. The CDR3 totals 13 residues. CDR3 region: CASNLADQETQYF. The CDR3 region has the DNA TGTGCCAGCAACCTAGCGGACCAAGAGACCCAGTACTTC.

The chain couples TRBV30 to TRBJ2-1, with a possible D match to TRBD1 (6 bases). Germline V gives CDR1 GTSNPN, CDR2 SVGIG (reference sequence). The ends were cut back, 1 base at V and 2 bases at J, with 12 bases in the middle. CDR3 size: 15 residues. Here the CDR3 DNA reads TGTGCCTGGAGTGCGACAGGAGTTACCTACAATGAGCAGTTCTTC. It encodes CAWSATGVTYNEQFF.